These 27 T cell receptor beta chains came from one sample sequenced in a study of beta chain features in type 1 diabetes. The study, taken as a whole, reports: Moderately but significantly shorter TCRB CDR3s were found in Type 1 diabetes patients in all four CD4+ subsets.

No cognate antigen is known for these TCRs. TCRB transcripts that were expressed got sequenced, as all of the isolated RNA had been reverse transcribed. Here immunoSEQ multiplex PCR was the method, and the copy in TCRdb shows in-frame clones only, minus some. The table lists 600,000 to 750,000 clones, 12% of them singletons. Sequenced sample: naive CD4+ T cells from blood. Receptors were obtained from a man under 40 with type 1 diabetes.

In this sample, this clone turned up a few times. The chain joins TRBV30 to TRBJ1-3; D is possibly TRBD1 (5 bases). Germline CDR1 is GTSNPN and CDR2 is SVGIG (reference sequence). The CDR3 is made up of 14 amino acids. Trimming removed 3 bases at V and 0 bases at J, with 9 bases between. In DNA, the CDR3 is TGTGCCTGGAGCGCCGACAGCTCTGGAAACACCATATATTTT. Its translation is CAWSADSSGNTIYF.

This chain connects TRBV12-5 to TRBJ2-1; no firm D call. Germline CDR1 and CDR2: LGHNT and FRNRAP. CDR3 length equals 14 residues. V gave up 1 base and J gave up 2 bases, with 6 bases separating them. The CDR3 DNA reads TGTGCTAGTGGTTTGGGGCATCCCTACAATGAGCAGTTCTTC. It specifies CASGLGHPYNEQFF.

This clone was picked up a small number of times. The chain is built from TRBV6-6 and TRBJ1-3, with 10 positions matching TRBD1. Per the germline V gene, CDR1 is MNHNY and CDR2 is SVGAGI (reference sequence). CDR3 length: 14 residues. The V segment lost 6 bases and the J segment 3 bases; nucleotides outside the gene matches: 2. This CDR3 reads CASSDRGHGNTIYF. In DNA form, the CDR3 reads TGTGCCAGCAGCGACAGGGGGCATGGAAACACCATATATTTT.

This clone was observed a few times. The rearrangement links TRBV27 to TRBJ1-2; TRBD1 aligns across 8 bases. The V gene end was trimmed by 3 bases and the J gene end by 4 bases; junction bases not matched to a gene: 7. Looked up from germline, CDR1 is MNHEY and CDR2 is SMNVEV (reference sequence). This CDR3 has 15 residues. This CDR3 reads CASSFGAGGGYGYTF. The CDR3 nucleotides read TGTGCCAGCAGTTTCGGGGCAGGGGGCGGCTATGGCTACACCTTC.

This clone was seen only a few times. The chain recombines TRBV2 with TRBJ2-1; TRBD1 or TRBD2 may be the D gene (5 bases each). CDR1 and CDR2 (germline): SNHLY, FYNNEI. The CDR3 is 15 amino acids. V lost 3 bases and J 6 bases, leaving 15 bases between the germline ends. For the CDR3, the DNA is TGTGCCAGCAGTGAGGGGGTCCTAAGGGCCAATGAGCAGTTCTTC. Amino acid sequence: CASSEGVLRANEQFF.

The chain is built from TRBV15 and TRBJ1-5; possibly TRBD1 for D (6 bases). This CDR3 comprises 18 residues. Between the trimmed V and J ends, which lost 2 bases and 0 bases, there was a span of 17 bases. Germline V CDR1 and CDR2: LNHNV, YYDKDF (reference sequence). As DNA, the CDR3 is TGTGCCACCAGCAGAAAGAAAACAGGGACCTATAGCAATCAGCCCCAGCATTTT. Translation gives CATSRKKTGTYSNQPQHF.

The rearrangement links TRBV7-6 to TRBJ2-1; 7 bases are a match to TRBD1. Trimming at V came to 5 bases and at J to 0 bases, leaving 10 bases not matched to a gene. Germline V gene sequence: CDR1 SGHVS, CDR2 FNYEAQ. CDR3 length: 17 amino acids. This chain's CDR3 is CASSPRGQQNSYNEQFF. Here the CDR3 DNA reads TGTGCCAGCAGCCCACGGGGACAGCAAAACTCCTACAATGAGCAGTTCTTC. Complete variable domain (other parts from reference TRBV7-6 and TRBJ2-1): GAGVSQSPRYKVTKRGQDVALRCDPISGHVSLYWYRQALGQGPEFLTYFNYEAQQDKSGLPNDRFSAERPEGSISTLTIQRTEQRDSAMYRCASSPRGQQNSYNEQFFGPGTRLTVL.

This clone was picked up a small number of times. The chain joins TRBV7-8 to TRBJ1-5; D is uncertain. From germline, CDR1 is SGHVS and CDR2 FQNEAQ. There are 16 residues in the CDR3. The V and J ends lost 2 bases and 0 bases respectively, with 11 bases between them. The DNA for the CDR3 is TGTGCCAGCAGCTTAAACTGGGATCCTAGCAATCAGCCCCAGCATTTT. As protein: CASSLNWDPSNQPQHF.

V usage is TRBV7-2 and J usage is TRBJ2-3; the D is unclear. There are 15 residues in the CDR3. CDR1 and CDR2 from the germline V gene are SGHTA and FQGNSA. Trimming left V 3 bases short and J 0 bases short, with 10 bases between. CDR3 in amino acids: CASSFSQISTDTQYF. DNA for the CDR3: TGTGCCAGCAGCTTTTCACAGATAAGCACAGATACGCAGTATTTT.

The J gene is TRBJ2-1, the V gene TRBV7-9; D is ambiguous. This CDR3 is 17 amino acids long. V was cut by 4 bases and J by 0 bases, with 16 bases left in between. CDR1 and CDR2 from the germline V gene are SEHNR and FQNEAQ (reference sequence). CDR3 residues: CASSYTRTRSSYNEQFF. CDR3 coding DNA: TGTGCCAGCAGCTATACTCGGACCCGTAGCTCCTACAATGAGCAGTTCTTC. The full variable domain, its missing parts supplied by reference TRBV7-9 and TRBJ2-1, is DTGVSQNPRHKITKRGQNVTFRCDPISEHNRLYWYRQTLGQGPEFLTYFQNEAQLEKSRLLSDRFSAERPKGSFSTLEIQRTEQGDSAMYLCASSYTRTRSSYNEQFFGPGTRLTVL.

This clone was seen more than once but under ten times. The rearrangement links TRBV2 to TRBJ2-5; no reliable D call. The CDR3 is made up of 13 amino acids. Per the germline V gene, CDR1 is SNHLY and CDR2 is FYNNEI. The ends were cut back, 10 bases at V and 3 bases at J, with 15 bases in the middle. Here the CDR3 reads CANAAALKETQYF. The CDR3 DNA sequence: TGTGCCAACGCGGCGGCCCTAAAAGAGACCCAGTACTTC.

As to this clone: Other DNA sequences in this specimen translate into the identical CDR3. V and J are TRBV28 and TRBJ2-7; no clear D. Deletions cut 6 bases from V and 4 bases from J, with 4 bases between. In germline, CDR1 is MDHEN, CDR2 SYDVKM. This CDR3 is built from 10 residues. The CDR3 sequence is CASSRYEQYF. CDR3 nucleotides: TGTGCCAGCAGCCGTTACGAGCAGTACTTC.

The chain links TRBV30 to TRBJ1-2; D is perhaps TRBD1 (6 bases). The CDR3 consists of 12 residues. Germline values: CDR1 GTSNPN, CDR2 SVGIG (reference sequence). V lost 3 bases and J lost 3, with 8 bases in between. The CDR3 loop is CAWRKGDYGYTF. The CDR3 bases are TGTGCCTGGAGAAAGGGGGACTATGGCTACACCTTC.

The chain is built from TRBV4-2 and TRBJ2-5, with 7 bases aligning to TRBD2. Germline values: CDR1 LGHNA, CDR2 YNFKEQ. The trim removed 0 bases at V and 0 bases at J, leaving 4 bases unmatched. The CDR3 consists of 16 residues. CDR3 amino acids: CASSQDSSGHQETQYF. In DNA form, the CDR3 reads TGTGCCAGCAGCCAAGACTCTAGCGGTCACCAAGAGACCCAGTACTTC.

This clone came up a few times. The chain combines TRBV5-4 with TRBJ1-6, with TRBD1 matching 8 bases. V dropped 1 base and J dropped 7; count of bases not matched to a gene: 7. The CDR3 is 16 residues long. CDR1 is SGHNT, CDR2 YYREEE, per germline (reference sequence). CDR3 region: CASSLPGQGENSPLHF. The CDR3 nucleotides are TGTGCCAGCAGCTTGCCCGGACAGGGCGAAAATTCACCCCTCCACTTT.

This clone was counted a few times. CDR3 sequence: CASREAGGPYNEQFF. The CDR3 nucleotides read TGTGCCAGCAGGGAGGCGGGGGGGCCGTACAATGAGCAGTTCTTC. The V call is TRBV2, the J call TRBJ2-1, with TRBD2 matching 9 bases. With 6 bases clipped from V and 4 bases from J, the junction kept 7 bases outside the gene matches. The germline CDR1 and CDR2 sequences are SNHLY and FYNNEI. The CDR3 covers 15 residues.

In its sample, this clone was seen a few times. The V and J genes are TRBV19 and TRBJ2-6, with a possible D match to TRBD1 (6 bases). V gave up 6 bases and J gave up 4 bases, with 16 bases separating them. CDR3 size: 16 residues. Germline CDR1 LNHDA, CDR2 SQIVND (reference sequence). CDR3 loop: CASSEDSHPGANVLTF. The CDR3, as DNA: TGTGCCAGTAGCGAGGACAGCCATCCGGGGGCCAACGTCCTGACTTTC. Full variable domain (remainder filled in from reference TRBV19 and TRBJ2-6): DGGITQSPKYLFRKEGQNVTLSCEQNLNHDAMYWYRQDPGQGLRLIYYSQIVNDFQKGDIAEGYSVSREKKESFPLTVTSAQKNPTAFYLCASSEDSHPGANVLTFGAGSRLTVL.

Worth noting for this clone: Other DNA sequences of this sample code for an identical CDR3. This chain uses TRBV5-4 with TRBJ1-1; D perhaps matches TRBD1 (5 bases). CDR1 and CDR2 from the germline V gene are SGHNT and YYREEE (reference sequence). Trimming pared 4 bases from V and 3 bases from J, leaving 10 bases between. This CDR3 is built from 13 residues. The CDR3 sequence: CASSPRVDTEAFF. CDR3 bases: TGTGCCAGCAGCCCCAGGGTGGACACTGAAGCTTTCTTT.

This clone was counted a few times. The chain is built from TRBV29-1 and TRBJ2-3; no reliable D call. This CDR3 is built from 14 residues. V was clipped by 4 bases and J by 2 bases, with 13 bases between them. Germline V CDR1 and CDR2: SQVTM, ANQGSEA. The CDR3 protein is CSVVGRVPTDTQYF. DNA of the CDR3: TGCAGCGTTGTCGGTCGAGTTCCCACAGATACGCAGTATTTT.

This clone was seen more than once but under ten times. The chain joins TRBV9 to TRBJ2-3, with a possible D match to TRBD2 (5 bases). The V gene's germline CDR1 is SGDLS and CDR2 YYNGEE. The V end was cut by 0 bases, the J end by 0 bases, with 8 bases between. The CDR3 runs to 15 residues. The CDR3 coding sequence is TGTGCCAGCAGCGTAGGGGTAGCGAGCACAGATACGCAGTATTTT. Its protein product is CASSVGVASTDTQYF.

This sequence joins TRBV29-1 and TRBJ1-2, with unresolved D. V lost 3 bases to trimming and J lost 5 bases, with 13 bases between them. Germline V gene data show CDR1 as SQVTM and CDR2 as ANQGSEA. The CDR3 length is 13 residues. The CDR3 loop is CSVDRSPSYGYTF. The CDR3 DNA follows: TGCAGCGTTGACAGGTCCCCGTCTTATGGCTACACCTTC.

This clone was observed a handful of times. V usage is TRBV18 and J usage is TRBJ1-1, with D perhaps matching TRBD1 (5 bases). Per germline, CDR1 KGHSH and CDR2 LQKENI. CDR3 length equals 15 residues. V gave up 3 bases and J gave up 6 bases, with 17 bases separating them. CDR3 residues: CASSPLRGEFPEAFF. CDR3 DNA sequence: TGTGCCAGCTCACCTTTGAGAGGGGAGTTCCCTGAAGCTTTCTTT.

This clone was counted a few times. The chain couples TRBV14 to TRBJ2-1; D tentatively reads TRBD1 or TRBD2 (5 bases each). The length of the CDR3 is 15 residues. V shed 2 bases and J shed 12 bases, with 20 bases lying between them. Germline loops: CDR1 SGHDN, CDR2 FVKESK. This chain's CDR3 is CASSQLGAAYGVQFF. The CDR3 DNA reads TGTGCCAGCAGCCAACTCGGGGCCGCCTATGGGGTGCAGTTCTTC. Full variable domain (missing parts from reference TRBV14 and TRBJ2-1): EAGVTQFPSHSVIEKGQTVTLRCDPISGHDNLYWYRRVMGKEIKFLLHFVKESKQDESGMPNNRFLAERTGGTYSTLKVQPAELEDSGVYFCASSQLGAAYGVQFFGPGTRLTVL.

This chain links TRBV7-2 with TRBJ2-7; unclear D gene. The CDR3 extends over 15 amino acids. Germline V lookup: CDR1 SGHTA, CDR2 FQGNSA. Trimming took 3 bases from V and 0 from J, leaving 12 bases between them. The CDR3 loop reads CASSFDPSHSYEQYF. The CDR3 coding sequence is TGTGCCAGCAGCTTCGATCCCAGCCACTCCTACGAGCAGTACTTC.

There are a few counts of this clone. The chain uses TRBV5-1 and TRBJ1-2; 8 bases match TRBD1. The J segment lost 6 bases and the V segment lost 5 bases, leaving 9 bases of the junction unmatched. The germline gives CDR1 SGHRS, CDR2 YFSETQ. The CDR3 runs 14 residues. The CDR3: CASSPGTGGDGYTF. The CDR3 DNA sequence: TGCGCCAGCAGTCCCGGGACAGGAGGCGATGGCTACACCTTC.

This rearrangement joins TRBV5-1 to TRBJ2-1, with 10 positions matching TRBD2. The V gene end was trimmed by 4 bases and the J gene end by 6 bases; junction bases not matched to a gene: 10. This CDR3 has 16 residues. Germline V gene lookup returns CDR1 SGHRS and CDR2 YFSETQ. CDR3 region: CASSDPFSGGLNEQFF. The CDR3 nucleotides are TGCGCCAGCAGCGACCCCTTTAGCGGGGGGCTCAATGAGCAGTTCTTC.

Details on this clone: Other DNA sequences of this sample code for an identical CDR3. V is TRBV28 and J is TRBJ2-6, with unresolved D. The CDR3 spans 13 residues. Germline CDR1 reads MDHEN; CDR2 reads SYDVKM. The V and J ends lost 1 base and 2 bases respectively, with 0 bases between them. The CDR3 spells CASSLSGANVLTF. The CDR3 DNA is TGTGCCAGCAGTTTATCTGGGGCCAACGTCCTGACTTTC.